The present T cell receptor beta chain was sequenced within a study of blood T cell repertoires in COVID-19. V dropped 4 bases and J dropped 1 base, with 14 bases sitting between them. This CDR3 has 16 amino acids. CDR1 and CDR2 from the germline V gene are SGHRS and YFSETQ. Original processing notes: Scientists estimated how many nucleated cells there were by amplifying reference gene primers. Profiling relied on immunoSEQ multiplex PCR, and the TCRdb table lists in-frame clones only, not all of them. That table is the source of V, J and clone size, and D and trimming were worked out from the DNA. The profile shows 400,000 or so clones, 80% to 90% of them singletons.

The sequenced sample was peripheral blood. The rearrangement joins TRBV5-1 to TRBJ2-2; D gene uncertain. The TCR originated in a young man with COVID-19, enrolled during active disease. The CDR3 is CASSLGVGENTGELFF. In DNA, the CDR3 is TGCGCCAGCAGCCTGGGTGTAGGAGAGAACACCGGGGAGCTGTTTTTT. The variable domain in full, completed from reference TRBV5-1 and TRBJ2-2, reads KAGVTQTPRYLIKTRGQQVTLSCSPISGHRSVSWYQQTPGQGLQFLFEYFSETQRNKGNFPGRFSGRQFSNSRSEMNVSTLELGDSALYLCASSLGVGENTGELFFGEGSRLTVL.